The rows below give T cell receptor beta chains drawn from one sample of a study of identical twins. Each CDR3 protein is one row after TCRdb ran MiXCR on the 5' RACE reads. This table holds about 690,000 distinct CDR3 sequences, 21% found once. This same sample was also part of a study on T cells expressing NK-cell markers.

Sequencing used PBMCs. All receptors come from a woman between 18 and 30 years old in good health. The CDR3 runs from the conserved cysteine through the conserved F or W. A D gene is named only where the DNA matches it firmly. Some rows have no size entry. The others give once, few or many, or a class for an expanded clone.

V,D,J,size,DNA,CDR3
TRBV10-3,-,TRBJ1-4,few,TGTGCCATCAGTGCGGGCAGAGTCCTAGGTGAAAAACTGTTTTTT,CAISAGRVLGEKLFF
TRBV6-1,-,TRBJ1-1,-,TGTGCCAGCTCTGGGGTTACCTCGAACACTGAAGCTTTCTTT,CASSGVTSNTEAFF
TRBV7-9,-,TRBJ2-7,-,TGTGCCAGCAGCTCAGAACAATACGAGCAGTACTTC,CASSSEQYEQYF
TRBV6-7,TRBD2,TRBJ2-7,-,TGTGCCATCTCGGGGGGACGGTTC,CAISGGRF
TRBV11-2,-,TRBJ1-1,many,TGTGCCAGCAGCCTACAGGTGAACACTGAAGCTTTCTTT,CASSLQVNTEAFF
TRBV29-1,TRBD2,TRBJ2-1,many,TGCAGCGTTACCGCCGGACTAGCGTGGAGTGAGCAGTTCTTC,CSVTAGLAWSEQFF
TRBV5-6,-,TRBJ2-7,-,TGTGCCAGCAGCTTGAGGGCGGATTCCTACGAGCAGTACTTC,CASSLRADSYEQYF
TRBV20-1,TRBD1,TRBJ1-5,-,TGCAGTGCTAGAAGACCGGGACAGGTCGGTCAGCCCCAGCATTTT,CSARRPGQVGQPQHF
TRBV12-3/TRBV12-4,-,TRBJ1-4,-,TGTGCCAGCAGTGTTCAACAGCCAACTAATGAAAAACTGTTTTTT,CASSVQQPTNEKLFF
TRBV3-1,-,TRBJ2-1,-,TGTGCCAGCAGCCAAAGACGGAGTAGCTCCTACAATGAGCAGTTCTTC,CASSQRRSSSYNEQFF
TRBV3-1,-,TRBJ2-4,few,TGTGCCAGCAGCCACTCGCAGGGAAACATTCAGTACTTC,CASSHSQGNIQYF
TRBV7-9,-,TRBJ2-7,-,TGTGCCAGCGCTCAGGGCGCAATCGGGGGATACGAGCAGTACTTC,CASAQGAIGGYEQYF
TRBV7-2,-,TRBJ1-6,few,TGTGCCAGCAGCGCCCGGACCGGTTCCGATTCACCCCTCCACTTT,CASSARTGSDSPLHF
TRBV11-2,-,TRBJ2-1,-,TGTGCCAGCAGCTTAGATTCGGAGCAGTTCTTC,CASSLDSEQFF
TRBV3-1,-,TRBJ2-7,few,TGTGCCAGCAGCCAAGATCTTTTGGCGGCAGGCGAGCAGTACTTC,CASSQDLLAAGEQYF
TRBV5-7,-,TRBJ2-2,-,TGTGCCAGCAGCTCGGGACCGACGTTGAACACCGGGGAGCTGTTTTTT,CASSSGPTLNTGELFF
TRBV5-1,TRBD1,TRBJ1-1,few,TGCGCCAGCAGCCGCGAGGGGGCGAGCAACACTGAAGCTTTCTTT,CASSREGASNTEAFF
TRBV2,TRBD1,TRBJ1-1,few,TGTGCCAGTTTGTGGGCTGGACAGGAAAACGGTGAAGCTTTCTTT,CASLWAGQENGEAFF
TRBV6-2/TRBV6-3,-,TRBJ2-3,few,TGTGCCAGCACCAAGTGGGGGACTCCGACGGGCGCAGATACGCAGTATTTT,CASTKWGTPTGADTQYF
TRBV20-1,-,TRBJ1-1,few,TGCAGTGCTATCCGGGCCCTTGACGGGAGTCTGGAAGCTTTCTTT,CSAIRALDGSLEAFF
TRBV10-3,-,TRBJ2-5,few,TGTGCCATCAGTGAGTCGGCAGACGAGCGGGAGACCCAGTACTTC,CAISESADERETQYF
TRBV20-1,TRBD2,TRBJ2-5,-,TGCAGTCCACGGGAGCGACTAGCGAGTCAAGAGACCCAGTACTTC,CSPRERLASQETQYF
TRBV5-5,-,TRBJ2-5,few,TGTGCCAGCGCTCAGGAGACCCAGTACTTC,CASAQETQYF
TRBV20-1,TRBD1,TRBJ1-1,-,TGCAGTGCCCAGACAGGGGTTGAAGCTTTCTTT,CSAQTGVEAFF
TRBV12-3/TRBV12-4,TRBD2,TRBJ2-5,-,TGTGCCAGCAGTTTACTATGGGAGGGAGGCGGGTATGAGACCCAGTACTTC,CASSLLWEGGGYETQYF
TRBV12-3/TRBV12-4,TRBD2,TRBJ2-4,-,TGTGCCAGCAGTTTAAGACAGGCGGGGGGTCAGTACTTC,CASSLRQAGGQYF
TRBV6-2/TRBV6-3,-,TRBJ2-1,-,TGTGCCAGCAGTTACGGCCCTAGCACCTACAATGAGCAGTTCTTC,CASSYGPSTYNEQFF
TRBV20-1,-,TRBJ2-1,-,TGCAGTGCTGGGAAAACCGGCTCCTACAATGAGCAGTTCTTC,CSAGKTGSYNEQFF
TRBV20-1,-,TRBJ1-1,-,TGCAGTGCTAACATTAACACTGAAGCTTTCTTT,CSANINTEAFF
TRBV29-1,-,TRBJ2-7,few,TGCAGCGTTGAACGTCAGGACGACGAGCAGTACTTC,CSVERQDDEQYF
TRBV20-1,TRBD2,TRBJ2-1,few,TGCAGTGCTAGTCTATTGGGACTACTCAATGAGCAGTTCTTC,CSASLLGLLNEQFF
TRBV20-1,TRBD2,TRBJ2-1,few,TGCAGCTTTAAGCCTAGCGGGGGTTACAATGAGCAGTTCTTC,CSFKPSGGYNEQFF
TRBV3-1,TRBD2,TRBJ2-5,-,TGTGCCAGCAGCCAAATGGGAGGGAAAGAGACCCAGTACTTC,CASSQMGGKETQYF
TRBV5-7,TRBD1,TRBJ2-7,-,TGTGCCAGCAGCCTCGACAGGGAAGGTTCCTACGAGCAGTACTTC,CASSLDREGSYEQYF
TRBV20-1,TRBD1,TRBJ2-3,few,TGCAGTGCTAAGAGGGGGCCCGTCACAGATACGCAGTATTTT,CSAKRGPVTDTQYF
TRBV27,TRBD2,TRBJ2-1,many,TGTGCCAGCACCCATGGACTAGCGGGAAATGAGCAGTTCTTC,CASTHGLAGNEQFF
TRBV9,TRBD2,TRBJ2-1,many,TGTGCCAGCAGCGTAGCTCGGGGACTAGCAGAGCAGTTCTTC,CASSVARGLAEQFF
TRBV20-1,TRBD1,TRBJ1-3,few,TGCAGTGCCCTACGGCCCGACAGGGGTGGAGGAAACACCATATATTTT,CSALRPDRGGGNTIYF
TRBV29-1,-,TRBJ1-2,-,TGCAGCGCTCAGAGCGGTGGAGGCTACACCTTC,CSAQSGGGYTF
TRBV12-3/TRBV12-4,-,TRBJ2-5,-,TGTGCCAGCAGTTTATTCGAAGGAGAGACCCAGTACTTC,CASSLFEGETQYF
TRBV20-1,TRBD1,TRBJ2-7,-,TGCAGTGCTAGCCCCCAGGGGGCTGCCTACGAGCAGTACTTC,CSASPQGAAYEQYF
TRBV20-1,-,TRBJ2-7,few,TGCAGTGCTAGAGCCGGGACCGGGATGACCTACGAGCAGTACTTC,CSARAGTGMTYEQYF
TRBV15,TRBD1,TRBJ2-1,-,TGTGCCACCAGGAAGGGGGCGACGTACAATGAGCAGTTCTTC,CATRKGATYNEQFF
TRBV2,-,TRBJ2-7,few,TGTGCCAGCAGTGCAAATTCCTACGAGCAGTACTTC,CASSANSYEQYF
TRBV5-1,-,TRBJ2-2,-,TGCGCCAGCGGCATAGCGATGAACACCGGGGAGCTGTTTTTT,CASGIAMNTGELFF
TRBV29-1,TRBD2,TRBJ2-2,few,TGCAGCGTTGAAGATCCCCGGGGGGGCACCGGGGAGCTGTTTTTT,CSVEDPRGGTGELFF
TRBV5-1,-,TRBJ2-4,many,TGCGCCAGCAGCCCCGGACAGCAAAACATTCAGTACTTC,CASSPGQQNIQYF
TRBV5-1,TRBD2,TRBJ2-5,-,TGCGCCAGCAGCAGGGGGACTAGCGGGCACCAAGAGACCCAGTACTTC,CASSRGTSGHQETQYF
TRBV7-8,TRBD2,TRBJ2-1,-,TGTGCCAGCAGCTCCTCTCCTAGCGGAAGCTCCTACAATGAGCAGTTCTTC,CASSSSPSGSSYNEQFF
TRBV12-3/TRBV12-4,-,TRBJ2-7,many,TGTGCCAGCAGTTTTTCCGGGACGGAGCCCTACGAGCAGTACTTC,CASSFSGTEPYEQYF
TRBV29-1,-,TRBJ1-1,-,TGCAGCTCCGATCTCCAGGGTGTGAACACTGAAGCTTTCTTT,CSSDLQGVNTEAFF
TRBV4-2,-,TRBJ2-5,-,TGTGCCAGCAGCCAAGATCCGGGAAAGACCCAGTACTTC,CASSQDPGKTQYF
TRBV11-2,TRBD1,TRBJ2-6,once,TGTGCCAGCAGCATCCAGGGGGCTGGGGCCAACGTCCTGACTTTC,CASSIQGAGANVLTF
TRBV4-2,TRBD2,TRBJ2-6,few,TGTGCCAGCAGCCAAGAAATGGTACTAGCGGGGTTCTCTGGGGCCAACGTCCTGACTTTC,CASSQEMVLAGFSGANVLTF